The text below deals with one TCR beta chain. Its antigen is as yet unknown. The junction and the germline gene differ at one end; a read error may be behind it. The entry originates in a study of cytomegalovirus exposure and HLA in healthy donors. Study-wide points: Later analysis identified several of the most significant clusters that appeared linked to common viral pathogens. Within the data, a cluster of highly shared sequence variants was likely a sequencing artifact.

Researchers ran the PCR with 60 Vbeta and 13 Jbeta primers. Source study methods: An analysis that came later counted 70 million to 100 million unique TCR beta chains, 10 million to 12 million shared. TCRdb's copy holds only in-frame clones and misses some; the assay was immunoSEQ multiplex PCR. For V, J and clone size, that table is used; D and trimming come from the DNA. Its listing shows some 76,000 clones. The CDR3 covers 15 residues. CDR1 and CDR2 from the germline V gene are GTSNPN and SVGIG (reference sequence). The donors (healthy individuals) were bone marrow donors. The chain uses TRBV30 and TRBJ1-6; D is uncertain. This clonotype originated in a boy aged 5-17 years in good health and CMV-seronegative. Source material: PBMCs. The CDR3 spells CAGSRGGVQSKPLHF. DNA for the CDR3: TGTGCCGGGAGCCGGGGTGGGGTTCAATCTAAACCCCTCCACTTT.